This entry features one TCR beta chain sequence. There is no known antigen for this receptor. No much larger clonotype is one base removed from it; base qualities were not supplied. TCRbeta CDR3 regions were amplified from genomic DNA by means of the immunoSEQ Assay, a bias-controlled multiplex PCR. The paper's processing steps were these. Nucleated cell counts per sample were estimated from amplification of reference gene primers within the assay. To quantify the absolute abundance of each unique TCRbeta CDR3 rearrangement, sequence reads were collapsed and filtered. For each sample, productive Simpson clonality was calculated as the square root of Simpson's diversity index across productive rearrangements. The table comes from immuneACCESS by way of TCRdb, which keeps in-frame sequences with V and J called. Part of the clones is missing from these tables; in studies checked, under half for an unresolved V gene and the rest for unknown reasons. That table furnishes V, J and clone size, whereas the DNA furnished D and trimming. The table for this sample lists under 300,000 clones; about 89% of them were counted only once. The ten largest make up over 1.5% of the sample.

The CDR3 starts with the cysteine, ends with the phenylalanine, and has 13 residues. Kept here is only the CDR3 DNA, which spans 39 bases and is read in frame from base 1. The junction carries 14 bases between V and J, which are trimmed by 5 bases and 7 bases respectively. The germline V gene (reference sequence) provides CDR1 SEHNR and CDR2 FQNEAQ. The record originates from a study of blood T cell repertoires in COVID-19 (TCRdb year 2020). With regard to the full study: Collaborator samples came from the United States, Italy and Spain and covered acute and convalescent phases of COVID-19. The samples were drawn from the first 160 participants of the ongoing ImmuneRACE study and from 1,254 subjects provided by 6 global collaborators. The repertoires were made available in a free public database intended to serve as a resource for research on the immune response to SARS-CoV-2. The prospective study material was composed of cDNA or gDNA derived from T cells, B-cell-depleted T cells, or PBMCs. The dataset comprised deeply sampled blood TCRbeta repertoires from subjects exposed to, actively infected with, or recovered from COVID-19. Where available, HLA class I and class II types were taken from metadata supplied by the sample provider and were not determined by assay-based typing. The sample metadata nearly always contained a de-identified subject ID, COVID-19 status, age in years and sex.

Enrolling through a virtual design, the prospective study's participants ranged in age from roughly 18 to 100 years and lived across 24 United States geographic areas. To assign participants to cohorts, the prospective study relied on clinical history that participants themselves reported in a screening survey and a study questionnaire. ImmuneRACE Cohort 3 recovered participants were defined by two consecutive negative NP/OP PCR tests, healthcare professional clearance, or symptom resolution. Mobile phlebotomists in the prospective study collected whole blood, serum and a nasopharyngeal or oropharyngeal swab from every participant. Participants in the prospective study had the option to provide additional blood draws and questionnaires over a roughly 2-month period. Blood samples from the prospective study were shipped frozen or at room temperature prior to DNA extraction. Results the study describes overall, beyond this receptor: The amount of clinical and demographic metadata varied by source and participant and was provided uncurated.

This chain joins TRBV7-9 to TRBJ1-2, with no confidently assigned D gene. This receptor was obtained from a woman aged 18-29 years who had recovered from COVID-19. Sequenced input: PBMCs or T cells enriched from blood (not recorded which). CDR3 protein: CASSAAELGGYTF. The nucleotide sequence reads as follows: TGTGCCAGCAGCGCCGCCGAACTTGGTGGCTACACCTTC.